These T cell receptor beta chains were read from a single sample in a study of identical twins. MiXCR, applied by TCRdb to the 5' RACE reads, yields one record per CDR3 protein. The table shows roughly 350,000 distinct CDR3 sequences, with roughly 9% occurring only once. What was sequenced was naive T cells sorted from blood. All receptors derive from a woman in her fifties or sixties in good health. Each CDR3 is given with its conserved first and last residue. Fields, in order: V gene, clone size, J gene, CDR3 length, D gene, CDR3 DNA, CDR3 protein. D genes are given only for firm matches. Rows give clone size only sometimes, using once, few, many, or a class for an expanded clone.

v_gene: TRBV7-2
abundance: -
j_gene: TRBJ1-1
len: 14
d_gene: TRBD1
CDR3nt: TGTGCCAGCAGCTGGACAGGGGCCGTCGTCTCAGCTTTCTTT
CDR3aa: CASSWTGAVVSAFF

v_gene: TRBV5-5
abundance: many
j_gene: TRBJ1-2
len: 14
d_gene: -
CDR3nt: TGTGCCAGCAGCTTGCTCGGTGCCAACTATGGCTACACCTTC
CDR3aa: CASSLLGANYGYTF

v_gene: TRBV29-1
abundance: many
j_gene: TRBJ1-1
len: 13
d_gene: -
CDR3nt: TGCAGCGTTGAACCCGGGCCTACCACTGAAGCTTTCTTT
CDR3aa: CSVEPGPTTEAFF

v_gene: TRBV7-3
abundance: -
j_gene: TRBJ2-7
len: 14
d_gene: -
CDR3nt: TGTGCCAGCGCCGGGCGGGGGACAAACTACGAGCAGTACTTC
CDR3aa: CASAGRGTNYEQYF

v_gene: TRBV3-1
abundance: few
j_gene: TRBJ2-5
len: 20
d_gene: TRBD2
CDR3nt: TGTGCCAGCACCCCTTCAAGGACTAGCGGGAGGAACTGGTACCAAGAGACCCAGTACTTC
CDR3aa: CASTPSRTSGRNWYQETQYF

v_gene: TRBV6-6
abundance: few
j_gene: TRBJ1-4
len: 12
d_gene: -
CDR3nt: TGTGCCAGCAGTTACTTAACTGGGAAACTGTTTTTT
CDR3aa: CASSYLTGKLFF

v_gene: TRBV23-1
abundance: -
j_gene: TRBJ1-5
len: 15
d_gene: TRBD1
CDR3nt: TGCGCCTCCTTCCGGGGGACAGCTTGTAATCAGCCCCAGCATTTT
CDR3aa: CASFRGTACNQPQHF

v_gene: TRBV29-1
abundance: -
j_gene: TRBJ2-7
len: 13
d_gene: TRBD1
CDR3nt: TGCAGCGCCCGGACAGGGACCTTCTCCGAGCAGTACTTC
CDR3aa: CSARTGTFSEQYF

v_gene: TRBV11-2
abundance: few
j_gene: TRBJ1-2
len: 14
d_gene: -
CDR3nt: TGTGCCAGCAGCTTGGCTCCCTCATATAGTGGCTACACCTTC
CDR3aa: CASSLAPSYSGYTF

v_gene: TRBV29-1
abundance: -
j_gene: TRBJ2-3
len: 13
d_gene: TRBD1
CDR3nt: TGCAGCGTTGGGGACAGGGTATTCGATACGCAGTATTTT
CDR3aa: CSVGDRVFDTQYF

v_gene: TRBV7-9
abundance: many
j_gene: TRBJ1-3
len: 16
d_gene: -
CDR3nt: TGTGCCAGCAGCCTTGGGCCCAGTAGGTTCGGGGACACCATATATTTT
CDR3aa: CASSLGPSRFGDTIYF

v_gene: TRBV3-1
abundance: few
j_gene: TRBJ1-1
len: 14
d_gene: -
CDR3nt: TGTGCCAGCAGCCAAGAAACAGGCACCACTGAAGCTTTCTTT
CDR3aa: CASSQETGTTEAFF

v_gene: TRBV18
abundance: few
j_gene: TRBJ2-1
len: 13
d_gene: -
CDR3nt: TGTGCCAGCTCAGCCAGAGCCGACAATGAGCAGTTCTTC
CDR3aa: CASSARADNEQFF

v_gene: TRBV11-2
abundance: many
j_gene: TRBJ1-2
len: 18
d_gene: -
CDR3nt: TGTGCCAGCAGCTTAGGACGGGACAACTTAAATGGTGGCTATGGCTACACCTTC
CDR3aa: CASSLGRDNLNGGYGYTF

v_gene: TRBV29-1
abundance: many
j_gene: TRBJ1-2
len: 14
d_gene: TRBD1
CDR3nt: TGCAGCGTGCCCAGCGGGACAGGGGGCTATGGCTACACCTTC
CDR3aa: CSVPSGTGGYGYTF

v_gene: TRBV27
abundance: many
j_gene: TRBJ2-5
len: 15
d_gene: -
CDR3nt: TGTGCCAGCAGAAAACTTCAGGGAAAGTGGGAGACCCAGTACTTC
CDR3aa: CASRKLQGKWETQYF

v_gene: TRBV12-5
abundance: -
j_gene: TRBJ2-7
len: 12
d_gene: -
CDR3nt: TGTGCTAGTGGGGGCAGGGGATACGAGCAGTACTTC
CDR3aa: CASGGRGYEQYF

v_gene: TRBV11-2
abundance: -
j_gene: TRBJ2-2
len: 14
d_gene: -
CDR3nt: TGTGCCAGCAGCTTAGGGGGCACAACCGGGGAGCTGTTTTTT
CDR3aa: CASSLGGTTGELFF

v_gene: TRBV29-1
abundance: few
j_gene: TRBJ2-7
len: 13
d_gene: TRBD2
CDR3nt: TGCAGCGTTGACCAGGGAGGGTCCTACGAGCAGTACTTC
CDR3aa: CSVDQGGSYEQYF

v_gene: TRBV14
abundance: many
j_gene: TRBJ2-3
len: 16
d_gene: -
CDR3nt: TGTGCCAGCAGCCGTAACTCGGGATTGGGTACAGATACGCAGTATTTT
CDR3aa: CASSRNSGLGTDTQYF

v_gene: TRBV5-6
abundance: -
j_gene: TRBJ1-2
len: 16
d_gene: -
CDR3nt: TGTGCCAGCAGCTTGTTATGGCCACGAATAGACTATGGCTACACCTTC
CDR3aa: CASSLLWPRIDYGYTF

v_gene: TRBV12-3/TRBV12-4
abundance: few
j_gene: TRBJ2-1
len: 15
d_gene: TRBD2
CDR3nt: TGTGCCAGCAGTTTATGGCTAGCGGATTACAATGAGCAGTTCTTC
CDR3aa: CASSLWLADYNEQFF

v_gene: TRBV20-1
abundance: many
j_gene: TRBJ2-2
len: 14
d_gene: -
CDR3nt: TGCAGTTCCCACGGGCGGGAGAACACCGGGGAGCTGTTTTTT
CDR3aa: CSSHGRENTGELFF

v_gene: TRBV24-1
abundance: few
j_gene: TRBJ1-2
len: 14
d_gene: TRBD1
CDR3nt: TGTGCCACCAGTGATGCCGGGACAGTCTATGGCTACACCTTC
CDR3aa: CATSDAGTVYGYTF

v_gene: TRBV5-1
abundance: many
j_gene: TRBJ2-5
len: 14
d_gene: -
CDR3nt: TGCGCCAGCAGCTTCACGGGACTGATTGAGACCCAGTACTTC
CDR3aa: CASSFTGLIETQYF

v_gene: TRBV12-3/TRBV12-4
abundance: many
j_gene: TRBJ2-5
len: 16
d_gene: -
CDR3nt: TGTGCCAGCAGTTTAGAGGGAGCGGGCCTCCAAGAGACCCAGTACTTC
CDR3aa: CASSLEGAGLQETQYF

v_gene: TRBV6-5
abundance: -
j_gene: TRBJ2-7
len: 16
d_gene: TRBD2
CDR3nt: TGTGCCAGCAGTTACTCGAGGGGACTAGCTCCGGGCGAGCAGTACTTC
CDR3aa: CASSYSRGLAPGEQYF

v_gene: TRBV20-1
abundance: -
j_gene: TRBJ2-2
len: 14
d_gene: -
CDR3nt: TGCAGTGCTTCTGGGGGTACGATGGAAGGGGAGCTGTTTTTT
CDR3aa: CSASGGTMEGELFF

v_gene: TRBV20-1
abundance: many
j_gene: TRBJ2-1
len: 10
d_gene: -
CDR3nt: TGCAGTGCTGCGGGGAATGAGCAGTTCTTC
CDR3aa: CSAAGNEQFF

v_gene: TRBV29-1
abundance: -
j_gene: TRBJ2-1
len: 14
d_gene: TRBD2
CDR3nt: TGCAGCCTGCAGCTAGCGGGAGGAAACAATGAGCAGTTCTTC
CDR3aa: CSLQLAGGNNEQFF

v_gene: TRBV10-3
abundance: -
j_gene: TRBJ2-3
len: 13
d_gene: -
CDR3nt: TGTGCCATCAGGCCAGGAGGCACAGATACGCAGTATTTT
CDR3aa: CAIRPGGTDTQYF

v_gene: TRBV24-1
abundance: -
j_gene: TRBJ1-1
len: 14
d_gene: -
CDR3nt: TGTGCCACCAGTGACCCGGACAGGAACACTGAAGCTTTCTTT
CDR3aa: CATSDPDRNTEAFF

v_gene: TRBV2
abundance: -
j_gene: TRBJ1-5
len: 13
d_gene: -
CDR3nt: TGTGCCAGCAGTAGCGAACAGGGCCAGCCCCAGCATTTT
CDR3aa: CASSSEQGQPQHF

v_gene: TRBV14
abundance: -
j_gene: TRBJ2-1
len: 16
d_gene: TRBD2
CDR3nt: TGTGCCAGCAGCCAAGCCGGGACTAGCGGTTCTGATGAGCAGTTCTTC
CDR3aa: CASSQAGTSGSDEQFF

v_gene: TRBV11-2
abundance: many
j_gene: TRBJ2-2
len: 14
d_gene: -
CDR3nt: TGTGCCAGCAGCCCCGCGGGGCGGGTAGGGGAGCTGTTTTTT
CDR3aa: CASSPAGRVGELFF

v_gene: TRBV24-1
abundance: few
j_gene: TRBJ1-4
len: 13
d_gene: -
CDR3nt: TGTGCCACCAGTGATCCAACTAATGAAAAACTGTTTTTT
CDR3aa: CATSDPTNEKLFF

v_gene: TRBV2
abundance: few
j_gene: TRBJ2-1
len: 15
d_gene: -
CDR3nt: TGTGCCAGCACCCAAAGGGGGTTCTCCTACAATGAGCAGTTCTTC
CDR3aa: CASTQRGFSYNEQFF

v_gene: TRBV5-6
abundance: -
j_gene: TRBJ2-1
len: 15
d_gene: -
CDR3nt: TGTGCCAGCAGCTTGGGGGGTGCGATCGGGAATGAGCAGTTCTTC
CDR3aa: CASSLGGAIGNEQFF

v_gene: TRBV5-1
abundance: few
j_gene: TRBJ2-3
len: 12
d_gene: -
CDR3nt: TGCGCCAGCAGCGAGGTTGAAGATACGCAGTATTTT
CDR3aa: CASSEVEDTQYF